The entry that follows covers one TCR beta chain sequence. The CDR3 consists of 16 residues. Trimming removed 4 bases from V and 3 bases from J; junction bases left unmatched: 9. Germline V lookup: CDR1 SEHNR, CDR2 FQNEAQ (reference sequence). This specimen belongs to a study of PD-L1 blockade in urothelial cancer. Overall study: Between 0 and 3 chemotherapy regimens preceded treatment for each patient. Peripheral blood specimens exhibited a median yield of approximately 150,000 T cells.

Assay: immunoSEQ multiplex PCR; the TCRdb copy retains only in-frame clones and omits some. Here the sample spans over 45,000 clones, roughly nine tenths being singletons. The receptor was isolated from a man aged 60 to 69 with urothelial cancer. The specimen was PBMCs, collected around atezolizumab (anti-PD-L1) treatment. The chain has TRBV7-9 and TRBJ1-2; TRBD1 matches at 9 bases. Written as DNA, the CDR3 is TGTGCCAGCAGCTCCTACGGAAGGGACAGGGACTATGGCTACACCTTC. It encodes CASSSYGRDRDYGYTF.